These T cell receptor beta chains were read from a single sample in a study of cytomegalovirus exposure and HLA in healthy donors. This table comes from immunoSEQ multiplex PCR, and its TCRdb copy is limited to in-frame clones, with some not included. The sample has approximately 220,000 clones; about 79% are singletons. The sample taken for sequencing was PBMCs. These receptors originate from a male donor in good health and CMV-seronegative. The CDR3 runs from the conserved cysteine through the conserved F or W. A D gene is named only where the DNA matches it firmly. Clone size is given for some rows only: seen once, a few or many times, or a class if the clone is expanded.

J,size,V,D,length,CDR3,DNA
TRBJ2-7,.,TRBV30,TRBD1,12,CASGQGIGEQYF,TGTGCCTCGGGACAGGGTATCGGGGAGCAGTACTTC
TRBJ1-6,.,TRBV28,TRBD1,17,CASSLQLTGAVNSPLHF,TGTGCCAGCAGTTTACAACTCACAGGGGCCGTTAATTCACCCCTCCACTTT
TRBJ1-1,.,TRBV19,.,15,CASSTPDITRTEAFF,TGTGCCAGTAGTACACCGGACATTACGCGGACTGAAGCTTTCTTT
TRBJ2-5,.,TRBV25-1,.,10,CASSGKTQYF,TGTGCCAGCAGTGGTAAGACCCAGTACTTC
TRBJ2-7,.,TRBV6-6,.,14,CASSYSTSQGEQYF,TGTGCCAGCAGTTACTCGACGTCGCAGGGGGAGCAGTACTTC
TRBJ2-7,.,TRBV27,.,15,CASSLSGDGSYEQYF,TGTGCCAGCAGTTTATCTGGCGACGGGAGTTACGAGCAGTACTTC
TRBJ2-7,.,TRBV7-9,.,14,CASSNSGTKSGQYF,TGTGCCAGCAGCAACTCCGGGACAAAGAGTGGGCAGTACTTC
TRBJ2-7,.,TRBV7-3,.,14,CASSHGVGSYEQYF,TGTGCCAGCAGCCACGGGGTGGGTTCCTACGAGCAGTACTTC
TRBJ1-5,.,TRBV30,.,13,CAWMGGAGQPQHF,TGTGCCTGGATGGGGGGGGCTGGTCAGCCCCAGCATTTT
TRBJ2-5,.,TRBV2,TRBD1,15,CASRFRDRVQETQYF,TGTGCCAGCAGGTTCCGGGACAGAGTCCAAGAGACCCAGTACTTC
TRBJ2-7,.,TRBV5-4,.,14,CASSGTGLHSEQYF,TGTGCCAGCAGCGGGACGGGACTGCACTCCGAGCAGTACTTC
TRBJ1-1,.,TRBV6-1,.,14,CASRSQGMNTEAFF,TGTGCCAGCCGATCACAGGGAATGAACACTGAAGCTTTCTTT
TRBJ1-5,.,TRBV18,TRBD1,15,CASSPGTDSNQPQHF,TGTGCCAGCTCACCAGGGACAGATAGCAATCAGCCCCAGCATTTT
TRBJ1-1,.,TRBV27,.,15,CASSSRGGLGTEAFF,TGTGCCAGCAGTTCCAGGGGTGGGTTGGGTACTGAAGCTTTCTTT
TRBJ2-3,.,TRBV29-1,TRBD1,14,CSVPPGQATDTQYF,TGCAGCGTCCCACCGGGACAGGCCACAGATACGCAGTATTTT
TRBJ2-2,.,TRBV28,.,17,CASSSRVGQTDTGELFF,TGTGCCAGCAGCTCAAGGGTAGGGCAGACAGACACCGGGGAGCTGTTTTTT
TRBJ1-4,.,TRBV2,TRBD1,14,CASKPGQGNEKLFF,TGTGCCAGCAAACCGGGACAGGGGAATGAAAAACTGTTTTTT
TRBJ1-1,.,TRBV18,TRBD1,15,CASSRSTTGVTEAFF,TGTGCCAGCTCTCGTTCTACGACAGGGGTCACTGAAGCTTTCTTT
TRBJ1-1,few,TRBV5-1,.,13,CASSLGTVREAFF,TGCGCCAGCAGCTTGGGGACAGTACGGGAAGCTTTCTTT
TRBJ2-7,.,TRBV7-8,TRBD1,14,CASSPEGQIYEQYF,TGTGCCAGCAGCCCCGAGGGACAGATCTACGAGCAGTACTTC
TRBJ2-7,.,TRBV27,.,20,CASSLSKLRGSLRSSYEQYF,TGTGCCAGCAGTTTATCGAAGCTACGCGGAAGCTTACGAAGCTCCTACGAGCAGTACTTC
TRBJ2-3,.,TRBV5-6,TRBD2,14,CASSSLAGQDTQYF,TGTGCCAGCAGCTCCCTAGCGGGCCAAGATACGCAGTATTTT
TRBJ2-7,few,TRBV11-3,.,14,CASSLAGEGYEQYF,TGTGCCAGCAGCTTAGCCGGTGAGGGATACGAGCAGTACTTC
TRBJ1-2,once,TRBV13,.,14,CASSFEQALGGYTF,TGTGCCAGCAGCTTTGAACAGGCTCTTGGTGGCTACACCTTC
TRBJ2-7,.,TRBV13,TRBD2,16,CASSHLTGTSSDEQYF,TGTGCCAGCAGCCATCTGACCGGGACTAGCTCGGACGAGCAGTACTTC
TRBJ1-2,.,TRBV30,.,15,CAWSGGRVINYGYTF,TGTGCCTGGAGTGGAGGGCGGGTGATCAACTATGGCTACACCTTC
TRBJ1-3,.,TRBV7-8,TRBD1,14,CASSLTGDGNTIYF,TGTGCCAGCAGCCTCACAGGGGACGGAAACACCATATATTTT
TRBJ2-2,.,TRBV28,TRBD1,17,CASSPSPSGGNTGELFF,TGTGCCAGCAGTCCCAGTCCTTCAGGGGGCAACACCGGGGAGCTGTTTTTT
TRBJ2-3,.,TRBV5-1,.,13,CASSSVPSDTQYF,TGCGCCAGCAGCTCGGTGCCCTCAGATACGCAGTATTTT
TRBJ2-7,.,TRBV9,TRBD2,13,CASSSGSYDEQYF,TGTGCCAGCTCGAGCGGGAGTTACGACGAGCAGTACTTC
TRBJ2-7,few,TRBV5-1,TRBD1,14,CASSPGTGPYEQYF,TGCGCCAGCAGCCCCGGGACAGGGCCCTACGAGCAGTACTTC
TRBJ2-7,.,TRBV6-5,TRBD2,15,CASSYSRGGAAEQYF,TGTGCCAGCAGTTACTCGCGGGGGGGGGCAGCCGAGCAGTACTTC
TRBJ1-6,.,TRBV6-5,.,13,CASSDMQFSPLHF,TGTGCCAGCAGTGACATGCAGTTTTCACCCCTCCACTTT